Below, 19 T cell receptor beta chains from the same sample are listed, as sequenced in a study of T cell responses to AZD1222 COVID-19 vaccine. Repertoires were generated with immunoSEQ multiplex PCR, while TCRdb's copy carries only in-frame clones and drops some. Here the sample spans about 160,000 clones, around 90% being singletons. Sequencing was performed on peripheral blood, taken 28 days after the second AZD1222 dose. Receptor source: an adult who received the AZD1222 COVID-19 vaccine.

The chain couples TRBV5-1 to TRBJ1-1, with unresolved D. This CDR3 is 12 amino acids long. Germline V gene sequence: CDR1 SGHRS, CDR2 YFSETQ. V lost 0 bases and J 4 bases, leaving 4 bases between the germline ends. The CDR3 DNA is TGCGCCAGCAGCTTGGTGGGCACTGAAGCTTTCTTT. This translates into CASSLVGTEAFF.

In nucleotides, the CDR3 is TGTGCCAGCAGCCCCCGAGCGGGAGAGGCCTACGAGCAGTACTTC. It encodes CASSPRAGEAYEQYF. The gene calls are TRBV9 and TRBJ2-7; 8 nucleotides align to TRBD2. The CDR3 is 15 amino acids. The trim removed 4 bases at V and 2 bases at J, leaving 8 bases unmatched. Germline CDR1 is SGDLS and CDR2 is YYNGEE. The complete variable domain, with remaining parts taken from reference TRBV9 and TRBJ2-7, reads DSGVTQTPKHLITATGQRVTLRCSPRSGDLSVYWYQQSLDQGLQFLIQYYNGEERAKGNILERFSAQQFPDLHSELNLSSLELGDSALYFCASSPRAGEAYEQYFGPGTRLTVT.

This clone showed up just once. The chain is built from TRBV27 and TRBJ2-1, with D possibly matching TRBD2 (5 bases). Trimming took off 6 bases at V and 7 bases at J, with 16 bases between the two ends. Germline V gives CDR1 MNHEY, CDR2 SMNVEV (reference sequence). CDR3 length equals 14 residues. The CDR3 here is CASRWISWENEQFF. The DNA for the CDR3 is TGTGCCAGCAGGTGGATTAGCTGGGAGAATGAGCAGTTCTTC.

The chain employs TRBV6-5 and TRBJ2-1; D perhaps matches TRBD2 (6 bases). V gave up 7 bases and J gave up 3 bases, with 10 bases separating them. The CDR3 covers 13 residues. Germline V lookup: CDR1 MNHEY, CDR2 SVGAGI. In DNA form, the CDR3 reads TGTGCCAGCATGGCTAGCGTCTACAATGAGCAGTTCTTC. This translates into CASMASVYNEQFF.

The chain carries TRBV5-5 and TRBJ1-2; D may be TRBD1 (6 bases). This CDR3 is built from 14 residues. Germline V gene sequence: CDR1 SGHKS, CDR2 YYEKEE (reference sequence). V shed 3 bases and J shed 6 bases, with 15 bases lying between them. The CDR3 DNA sequence: TGTGCCAGCAGCTGGGGGGGCGCAGGGGATGGCTACACCTTC. This codes for CASSWGGAGDGYTF. The variable domain in full, with the rest retrieved from reference TRBV5-5 and TRBJ1-2, is DAGVTQSPTHLIKTRGQQVTLRCSPISGHKSVSWYQQVLGQGPQFIFQYYEKEERGRGNFPDRFSARQFPNYSSELNVNALLLGDSALYLCASSWGGAGDGYTFGSGTRLTVV.

The rearrangement links TRBV27 to TRBJ2-4, with unresolved D. Looked up from germline, CDR1 is MNHEY and CDR2 is SMNVEV (reference sequence). With 3 bases removed from V and 8 bases from J, the gap between germline ends came to 17 bases. There are 15 residues in the CDR3. The CDR3 DNA is TGTGCCAGCAGTTTCGGCCCCGAGAGCAAGGACATTCAGTACTTC. Residues: CASSFGPESKDIQYF.

This chain joins TRBV6-2 or TRBV6-3 and TRBJ2-3; 12 nucleotides line up with TRBD2. This CDR3 is built from 18 residues. The germline V gene has CDR1 MNHEY and CDR2 SVGEGT. V shed 6 bases, J shed 1 base, and the junction held 11 bases outside the gene matches. Written as DNA, the CDR3 is TGTGCCAGCAGCTCCAGACTAGCGGGAGAATTGGGCACAGATACGCAGTATTTT. This encodes CASSSRLAGELGTDTQYF.

The chain uses TRBV6-1 and TRBJ1-5, with D unresolved. The CDR3 sequence is 13 residues long. Germline loops: CDR1 MNHNS, CDR2 SASEGT. Trimming pared 1 base from V and 5 bases from J, leaving 6 bases between. CDR3 sequence (DNA): TGTGCCAGCAGTGAAGAGGACTATCAGCCCCAGCATTTT. It is translated as CASSEEDYQPQHF.

In this sample, this clone turned up once. The J gene is TRBJ2-2, the V gene TRBV7-9; no definite D call. CDR3 size: 13 residues. Germline V gene data show CDR1 as SEHNR and CDR2 as FQNEAQ (reference sequence). Trimming stripped 1 base from V and 4 bases from J, with 4 bases between. CDR3 coding DNA: TGTGCCAGCAGCTTAGGGGCCACCGGGGAGCTGTTTTTT. Translation: CASSLGATGELFF.

The chain links TRBV27 to TRBJ1-2, with 8 bases aligning to TRBD1. Germline values: CDR1 MNHEY, CDR2 SMNVEV (reference sequence). The V gene end was trimmed by 6 bases and the J gene end by 0 bases; junction bases not matched to a gene: 15. This CDR3 is 18 amino acids long. The CDR3 spells CASSLWGRRGQTNYGYTF. CDR3 DNA: TGTGCCAGCAGCCTATGGGGGCGCAGGGGGCAAACTAACTATGGCTACACCTTC.

V and J are TRBV6-5 and TRBJ1-2; possible D gene TRBD1, 5 bases. This CDR3 is built from 12 residues. V was clipped by 7 bases and J by 6 bases, with 12 bases between them. CDR1 is MNHEY and CDR2 is SVGAGI in the germline V gene. CDR3 coding DNA: TGTGCCAGCACCGACGGGGGAGATGGCTACACCTTC. Its translation is CASTDGGDGYTF.

The chain is built from TRBV20-1 and TRBJ2-7, with D perhaps given as TRBD1 or TRBD2 (6 bases each). The germline V gene has CDR1 DFQATT and CDR2 SNEGSKA (reference sequence). CDR3 length: 11 residues. V was clipped by 6 bases and J by 6 bases, with 12 bases between them. The CDR3 here is CSAVGGLEQYF. CDR3 nucleotide sequence: TGCAGTGCCGTTGGGGGGCTCGAGCAGTACTTC.

The V gene is TRBV5-4, the J gene TRBJ1-2; TRBD1 aligns across 10 bases. The V and J ends lost 0 bases and 8 bases, in that order; junction bases with no gene match: 7. CDR1 and CDR2 from the germline V gene are SGHNT and YYREEE (reference sequence). CDR3 length equals 15 residues. As DNA, the CDR3 is TGTGCCAGCAGCTTGGCTACAGGACAGGGGGACGGCTACACCTTC. Translation gives CASSLATGQGDGYTF.

The chain joins TRBV2 to TRBJ2-1; 10 nucleotides agree with TRBD1. The CDR3 is 15 amino acids. Germline V gives CDR1 SNHLY, CDR2 FYNNEI. The junction had 1 base not matched to a gene; V was cut back by 4 bases and J by 1 base. CDR3 sequence (DNA): TGTGCCAGCAGTGGGGACAGGGGTTCCTACAATGAGCAGTTCTTC. Translated: CASSGDRGSYNEQFF. Combining the CDR3 with reference TRBV2 and TRBJ2-1 gives the whole variable domain EPEVTQTPSHQVTQMGQEVILRCVPISNHLYFYWYRQILGQKVEFLVSFYNNEISEKSEIFDDQFSVERPDGSNFTLKIRSTKLEDSAMYFCASSGDRGSYNEQFFGPGTRLTVL.

The chain carries TRBV23-1 and TRBJ2-6; D possibly corresponds to TRBD1 (6 bases). TRBV23-1 is assigned to the ORF class and has an uncertain function. The CDR3 runs 19 residues. V shed 11 bases and J shed 1 base, with 27 bases lying between them. CDR3 loop: CAGSGGQIQIKSGANVLTF. The CDR3 nucleotides read TGCGCCGGCTCCGGAGGACAGATCCAAATTAAATCTGGGGCCAACGTCCTGACTTTC.

This clone was detected once. The chain couples TRBV28 to TRBJ2-3, with 8 bases matching TRBD2. CDR3 length: 15 amino acids. V dropped 5 bases and J dropped 4; count of bases not matched to a gene: 8. From germline, CDR1 is MDHEN and CDR2 SYDVKM. This chain's CDR3 is CASSPRSGGADTQYF. In nucleotides, the CDR3 is TGTGCCAGCAGTCCCAGATCGGGAGGGGCAGATACGCAGTATTTT.

The rearrangement joins TRBV5-1 to TRBJ1-5; D is perhaps TRBD1 (6 bases). Germline V lookup: CDR1 SGHRS, CDR2 YFSETQ. The CDR3 runs 14 residues. V dropped 4 bases and J dropped 3 bases, with 11 bases sitting between them. Written as DNA, the CDR3 is TGCGCCAGCAGCGTGGGGGGGCCCAATCAGCCCCAGCATTTT. Protein sequence: CASSVGGPNQPQHF.

V is TRBV28 and J is TRBJ1-6; 9 nucleotides agree with TRBD1. CDR1 MDHEN and CDR2 SYDVKM come from the germline V gene. J lost 3 bases, V lost 6 bases, and 3 bases had no gene match. There are 15 residues in the CDR3. CDR3 in DNA: TGTGCCAGCAGCGAGGACAGGGGCTATAATTCACCCCTCCACTTT. This translates into CASSEDRGYNSPLHF.

J is TRBJ1-3 and V is TRBV6-1; tentatively, D is TRBD1 (5 bases). The ends were cut back, 3 bases at V and 3 bases at J, with 12 bases in the middle. From germline, CDR1 is MNHNS and CDR2 SASEGT. The CDR3 sequence is 15 residues long. The DNA for the CDR3 is TGTGCCAGCAGTGATAATGGGGCTATTGGAAACACCATATATTTT. This codes for CASSDNGAIGNTIYF.